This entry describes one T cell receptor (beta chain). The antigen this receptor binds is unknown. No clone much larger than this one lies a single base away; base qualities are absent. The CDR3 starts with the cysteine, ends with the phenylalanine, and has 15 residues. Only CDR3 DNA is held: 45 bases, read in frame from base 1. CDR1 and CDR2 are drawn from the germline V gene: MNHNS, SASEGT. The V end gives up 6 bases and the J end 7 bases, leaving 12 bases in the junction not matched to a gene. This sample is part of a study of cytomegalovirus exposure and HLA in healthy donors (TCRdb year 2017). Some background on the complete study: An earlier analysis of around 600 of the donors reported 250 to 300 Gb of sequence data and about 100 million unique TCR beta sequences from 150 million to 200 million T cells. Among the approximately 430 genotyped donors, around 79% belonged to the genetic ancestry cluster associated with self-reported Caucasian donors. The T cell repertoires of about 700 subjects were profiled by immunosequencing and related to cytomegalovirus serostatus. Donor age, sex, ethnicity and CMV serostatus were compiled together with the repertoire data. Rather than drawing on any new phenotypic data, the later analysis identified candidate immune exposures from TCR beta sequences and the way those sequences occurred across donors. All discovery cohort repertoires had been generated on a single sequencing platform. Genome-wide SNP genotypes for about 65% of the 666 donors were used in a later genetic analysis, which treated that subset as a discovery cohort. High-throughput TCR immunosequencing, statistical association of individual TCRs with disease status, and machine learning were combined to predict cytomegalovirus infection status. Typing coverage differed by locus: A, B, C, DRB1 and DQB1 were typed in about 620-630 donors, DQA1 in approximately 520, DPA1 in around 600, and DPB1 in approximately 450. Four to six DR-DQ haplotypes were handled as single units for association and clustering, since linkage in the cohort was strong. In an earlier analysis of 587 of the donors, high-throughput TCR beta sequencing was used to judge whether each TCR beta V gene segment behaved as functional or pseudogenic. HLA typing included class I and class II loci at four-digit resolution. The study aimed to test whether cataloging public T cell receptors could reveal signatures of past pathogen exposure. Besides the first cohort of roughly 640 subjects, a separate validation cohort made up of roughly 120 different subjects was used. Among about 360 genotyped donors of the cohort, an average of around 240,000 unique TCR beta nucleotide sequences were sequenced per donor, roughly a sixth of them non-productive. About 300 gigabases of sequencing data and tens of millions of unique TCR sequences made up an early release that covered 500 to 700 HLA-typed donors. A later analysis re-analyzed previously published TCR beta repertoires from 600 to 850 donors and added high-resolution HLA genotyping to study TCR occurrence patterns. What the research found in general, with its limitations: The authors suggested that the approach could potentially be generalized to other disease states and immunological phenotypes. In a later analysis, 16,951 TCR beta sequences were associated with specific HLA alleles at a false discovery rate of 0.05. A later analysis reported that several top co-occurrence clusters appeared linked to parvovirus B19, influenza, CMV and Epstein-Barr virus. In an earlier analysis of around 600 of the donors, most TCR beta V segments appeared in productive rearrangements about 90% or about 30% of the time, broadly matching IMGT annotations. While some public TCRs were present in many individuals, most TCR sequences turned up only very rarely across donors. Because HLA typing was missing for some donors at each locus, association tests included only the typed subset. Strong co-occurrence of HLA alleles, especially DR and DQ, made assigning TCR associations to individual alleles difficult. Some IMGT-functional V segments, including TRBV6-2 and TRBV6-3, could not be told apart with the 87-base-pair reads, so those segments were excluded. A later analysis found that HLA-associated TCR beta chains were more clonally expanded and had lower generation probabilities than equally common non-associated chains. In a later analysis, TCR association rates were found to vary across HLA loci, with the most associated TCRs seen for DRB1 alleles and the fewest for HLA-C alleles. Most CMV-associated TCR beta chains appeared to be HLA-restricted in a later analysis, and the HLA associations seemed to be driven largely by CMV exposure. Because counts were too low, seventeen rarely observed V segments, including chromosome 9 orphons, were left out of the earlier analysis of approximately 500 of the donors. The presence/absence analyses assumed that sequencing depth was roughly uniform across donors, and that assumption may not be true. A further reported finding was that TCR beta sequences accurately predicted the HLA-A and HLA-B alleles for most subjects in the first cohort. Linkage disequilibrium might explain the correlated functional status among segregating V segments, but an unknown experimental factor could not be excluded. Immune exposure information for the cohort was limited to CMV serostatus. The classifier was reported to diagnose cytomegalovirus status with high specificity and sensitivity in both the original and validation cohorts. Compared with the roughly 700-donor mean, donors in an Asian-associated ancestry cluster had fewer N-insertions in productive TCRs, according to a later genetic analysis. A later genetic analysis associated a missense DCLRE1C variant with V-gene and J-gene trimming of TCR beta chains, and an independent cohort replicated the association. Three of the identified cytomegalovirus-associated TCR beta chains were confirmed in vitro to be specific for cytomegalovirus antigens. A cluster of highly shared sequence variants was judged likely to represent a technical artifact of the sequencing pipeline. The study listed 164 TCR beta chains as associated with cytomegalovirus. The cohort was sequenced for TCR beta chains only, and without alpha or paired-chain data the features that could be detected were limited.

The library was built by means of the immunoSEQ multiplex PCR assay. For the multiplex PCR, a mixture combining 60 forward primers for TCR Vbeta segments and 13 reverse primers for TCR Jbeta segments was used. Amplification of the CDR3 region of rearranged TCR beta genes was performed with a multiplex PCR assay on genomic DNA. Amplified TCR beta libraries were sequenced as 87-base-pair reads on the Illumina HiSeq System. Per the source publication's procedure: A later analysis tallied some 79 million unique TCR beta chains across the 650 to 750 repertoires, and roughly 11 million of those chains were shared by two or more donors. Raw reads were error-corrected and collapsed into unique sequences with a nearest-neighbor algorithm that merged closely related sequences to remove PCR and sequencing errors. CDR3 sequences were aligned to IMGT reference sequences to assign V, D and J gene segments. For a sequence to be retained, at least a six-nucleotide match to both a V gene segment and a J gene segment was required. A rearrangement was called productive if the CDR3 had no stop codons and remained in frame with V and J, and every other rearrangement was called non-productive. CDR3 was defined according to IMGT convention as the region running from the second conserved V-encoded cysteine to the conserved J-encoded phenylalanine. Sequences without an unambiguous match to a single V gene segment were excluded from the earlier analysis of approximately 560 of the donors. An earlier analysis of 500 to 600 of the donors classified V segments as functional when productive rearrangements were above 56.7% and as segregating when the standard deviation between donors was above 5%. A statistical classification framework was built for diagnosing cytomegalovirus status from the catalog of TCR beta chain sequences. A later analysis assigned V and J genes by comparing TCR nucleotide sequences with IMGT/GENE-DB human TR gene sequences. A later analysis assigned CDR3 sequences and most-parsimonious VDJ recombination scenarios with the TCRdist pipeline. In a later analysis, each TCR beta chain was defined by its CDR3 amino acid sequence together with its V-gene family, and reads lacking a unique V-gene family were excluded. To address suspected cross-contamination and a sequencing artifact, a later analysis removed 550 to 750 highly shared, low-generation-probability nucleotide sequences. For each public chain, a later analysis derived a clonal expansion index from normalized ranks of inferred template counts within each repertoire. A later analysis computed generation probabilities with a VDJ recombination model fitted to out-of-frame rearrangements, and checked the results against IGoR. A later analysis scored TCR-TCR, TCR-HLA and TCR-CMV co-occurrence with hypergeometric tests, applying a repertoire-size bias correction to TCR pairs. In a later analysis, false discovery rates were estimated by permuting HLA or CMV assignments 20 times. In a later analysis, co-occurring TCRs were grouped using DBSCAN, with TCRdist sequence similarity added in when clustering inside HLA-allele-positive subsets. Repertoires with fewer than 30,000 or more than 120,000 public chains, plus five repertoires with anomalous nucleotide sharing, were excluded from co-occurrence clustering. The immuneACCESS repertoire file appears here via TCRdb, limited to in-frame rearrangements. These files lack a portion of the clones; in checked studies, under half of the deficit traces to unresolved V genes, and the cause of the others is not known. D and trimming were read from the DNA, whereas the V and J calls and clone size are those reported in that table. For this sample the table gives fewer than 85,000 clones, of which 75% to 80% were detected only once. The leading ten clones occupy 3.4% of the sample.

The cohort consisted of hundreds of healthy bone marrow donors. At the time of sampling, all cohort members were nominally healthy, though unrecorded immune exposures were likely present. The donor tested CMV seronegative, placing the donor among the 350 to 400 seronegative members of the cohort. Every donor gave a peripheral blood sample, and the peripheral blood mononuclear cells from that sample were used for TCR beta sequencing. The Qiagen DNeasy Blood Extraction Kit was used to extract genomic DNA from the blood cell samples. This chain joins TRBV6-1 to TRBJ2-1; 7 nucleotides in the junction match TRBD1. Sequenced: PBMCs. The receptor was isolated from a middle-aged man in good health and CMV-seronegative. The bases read TGTGCCAGCAGCCACCTAGGGGGCCTTGAGAATGAGCAGTTCTTC. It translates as CASSHLGGLENEQFF.